This T cell receptor beta chain is from a study of blood T cell repertoires in COVID-19. Study at large: Researchers got acute and convalescent COVID-19 samples from the United States, Italy and Spain. T cells, B-cell-depleted T cells, or PBMCs supplied cDNA or gDNA.

Study members were between roughly 18 and 100 years old and lived in 20 to 30 US regions. This CDR3 is 13 amino acids long. Germline V gives CDR1 MNHNS, CDR2 SASEGT. With 3 bases removed from V and 1 base from J, the gap between germline ends came to 5 bases. Authors' data handling: Reference gene primers were amplified, and this amplification served to estimate nucleated cell counts. The data were produced by immunoSEQ multiplex PCR, yet TCRdb's version contains in-frame clones alone and is incomplete. V and J calls and clone size are as listed in that table; D and trimming were resolved from the DNA. Here the sample spans approximately 260,000 clones, roughly four fifths being singletons.

The sequenced sample was PBMCs or T cells enriched from blood (not recorded which). This chain joins TRBV6-1 and TRBJ2-3; D unresolved. The clonotype comes from a man between 25 and 39 years old with acute COVID-19. CDR3 sequence (DNA): TGTGCCAGCAGTGATAGTCGCACAGATACGCAGTATTTT. Protein: CASSDSRTDTQYF.